This record covers a single TCR beta chain. Its antigen is unidentified. CDR3 length: 14 residues. The ends were cut back, 5 bases at V and 0 bases at J, with 9 bases in the middle. CDR1 is SGHRS, CDR2 YFSETQ, per germline. The time point denotes: baseline pretreatment blood. Treatment in this sample: 15 Gy SBRT to primary tumor, nephrectomy 4 weeks later. The source of the sample is a study of radiation and T cells in renal cell carcinoma. The protocol was immunoSEQ multiplex PCR, while the TCRdb copy is restricted to in-frame clones and leaves out a portion. The repertoire holds about 49,000 clones, with 83% as singletons. Study conclusions and caveats: Top tumor clonotypes rose in blood 2 weeks post-radiation, then contracted.

The chain employs TRBV5-1 and TRBJ2-1; the D gene is possibly TRBD1 (5 bases). The clonotype comes from a woman in her 70s with renal cell carcinoma. Sequencing used blood, obtained from a patient whose treatment included radiotherapy and nephrectomy. The CDR3 region is CASRLQGSYNEQFF. For the CDR3, the DNA is TGCGCCAGCAGGCTCCAGGGCTCCTACAATGAGCAGTTCTTC.